The 27 T cell receptor beta chains presented below share a single source sample, sequenced in a study of CXCR3-negative and CXCR3-positive naive CD8 T cells. The method, 5' RACE with UMI labels, was used to prepare the TRB cDNA libraries. Using the 5' RACE reads, TCRdb records one entry per CDR3 protein without DNA. The table for this sample gives about 120,000 distinct CDR3 sequences. Study-level findings and limits: Naive cells that were CXCR3-positive had more hydrophobic TRB CDR3s (compared with CXCR3-negative naive cells).

These receptors lack a known antigen. Material: naive CXCR3+ CD8+ T cells from blood. The subset is: CD45RO-CCR7+CD27+CD95- naive CD8+ T cells expressing CXCR3 (TNR3+). These receptors were obtained from a human donor in good health. Some clones in this sample may be carry-over from other donors' samples.

The chain has TRBV29-1 and TRBJ2-1; the D gene TCRdb calls, TRBD2, cannot be checked with no DNA. Germline V gives CDR1 SQVTM, CDR2 ANQGSEA. The CDR3 totals 14 residues. CDR3 amino acids: CSGSGTRGYNEQFF.

The rearrangement uses TRBV5-1 and TRBJ2-7; the TCRdb call, TRBD1, lacks DNA for checking. This CDR3 is built from 15 residues. CDR1 is SGHRS, CDR2 YFSETQ, per germline. The CDR3 spells CASSFQSTGVYEQYF.

The chain has TRBV30 and TRBJ2-7; TCRdb calls TRBD1, which cannot be checked without DNA. The CDR3 is 14 amino acids. The germline gives CDR1 GTSNPN, CDR2 SVGIG (reference sequence). CDR3: CAWSVGGGAYEQYF.

The chain has TRBV6-2 or TRBV6-3 and TRBJ2-3; the D call of TRBD2 rests on TCRdb alone, since no DNA is present to check it. This CDR3 is 16 amino acids long. CDR1 MNHEY and CDR2 SVGEGT come from the germline V gene. The CDR3: CASSALAGGPVDTQYF.

This rearrangement joins TRBV7-8 to TRBJ2-5; TCRdb names TRBD2, which stays unverified in the absence of DNA. CDR1 and CDR2 (germline): SGHVS, FQNEAQ. There are 16 residues in the CDR3. The CDR3 sequence: CASSLSPTSTLETQYF.

The chain couples TRBV13 to TRBJ2-7; TCRdb's D gene call, TRBD1, goes unchecked for lack of DNA. Germline-derived CDR1 and CDR2 are PRHDT and FYEKMQ (reference sequence). The CDR3 is 15 residues long. The CDR3: CASSSTGTDPYEQYF.

The chain has TRBV27 and TRBJ2-5; the D call from TCRdb, TRBD2, cannot be confirmed without DNA. This CDR3 comprises 13 residues. Germline-derived CDR1 and CDR2 are MNHEY and SMNVEV (reference sequence). This CDR3 reads CASMTSGMETQYF.

The chain is built from TRBV20-1 and TRBJ2-1; TCRdb calls TRBD2, which cannot be checked without DNA. CDR3 size: 14 residues. The germline V gene has CDR1 DFQATT and CDR2 SNEGSKA (reference sequence). The CDR3 protein is CSATLAGGGNEQFF.

The J gene is TRBJ1-5, the V gene TRBV12-3 or TRBV12-4. The CDR3 contains 12 residues. The CDR3 is CASSLVGGPQHF.

CDR3 protein: CSVEGGDSTDTQYF. This rearrangement joins TRBV29-1 to TRBJ2-3; with no DNA, the TCRdb D assignment of TRBD1 cannot be verified. The CDR3 sequence is 14 residues long. Germline V lookup: CDR1 SQVTM, CDR2 ANQGSEA.

This chain connects TRBV5-1 to TRBJ2-3; TCRdb calls TRBD1, which cannot be checked without DNA. The CDR3 extends over 14 amino acids. CDR1 is SGHRS and CDR2 is YFSETQ in the germline V gene. This CDR3 is CASSLLQGADTQYF.

The chain is built from TRBV5-1 and TRBJ2-7; the D call from TCRdb, TRBD2, cannot be confirmed without DNA. CDR3 size: 13 residues. Germline V gene sequence: CDR1 SGHRS, CDR2 YFSETQ. The CDR3 loop is CASTRENTYEQYF.

V usage is TRBV28 and J usage is TRBJ2-5; TCRdb's assignment of TRBD2 cannot be checked, as there is no DNA. The CDR3 covers 16 residues. Per germline, CDR1 MDHEN and CDR2 SYDVKM. CDR3 protein: CASSLFVSSGQETQYF. The whole variable domain, filled in from reference TRBV28 and TRBJ2-5, reads DVKVTQSSRYLVKRTGEKVFLECVQDMDHENMFWYRQDPGLGLRLIYFSYDVKMKEKGDIPEGYSVSREKKERFSLILESASTNQTSMYLCASSLFVSSGQETQYFGPGTRLLVL.

V is TRBV27 and J is TRBJ2-7; absent DNA, TCRdb's TRBD1 call cannot be checked. CDR3 size: 16 residues. Germline V lookup: CDR1 MNHEY, CDR2 SMNVEV (reference sequence). The CDR3 sequence is CASSLDRDRTYYEQYF.

The chain couples TRBV11-2 to TRBJ2-7. CDR1 and CDR2 (germline): SGHAT, FQNNGV. This CDR3 region has 15 residues. The CDR3 reads CASSPTDRAPYEQYF.

V usage is TRBV2 and J usage is TRBJ2-1; no DNA is available, so the TRBD1 call from TCRdb remains unchecked. The CDR3 has 15 amino acids. The germline V gene has CDR1 SNHLY and CDR2 FYNNEI. CDR3 amino acids: CASSEGLGPSNEQFF.

The rearrangement uses TRBV5-1 and TRBJ2-7; TCRdb names TRBD1, which stays unverified in the absence of DNA. From germline, CDR1 is SGHRS and CDR2 YFSETQ. This CDR3 is built from 16 residues. The CDR3 loop reads CASSLGQGVASYEQYF.

The rearrangement links TRBV3-1 to TRBJ2-1; TCRdb selects TRBD2, and the lack of DNA leaves this call unchecked. CDR1 is LGHDT and CDR2 is YNNKEL in the germline V gene (reference sequence). The CDR3 length is 15 residues. Here the CDR3 reads CASSQDGGNLGEQFF.

V usage is TRBV6-2 or TRBV6-3 and J usage is TRBJ2-3; TCRdb's assignment of TRBD2 cannot be checked, as there is no DNA. This CDR3 contains 16 residues. CDR1 and CDR2 from the germline V gene are MNHEY and SVGEGT. This CDR3 is CASSDLAGGPTDTQYF.

The chain joins TRBV29-1 to TRBJ2-7; TCRdb calls TRBD2, which cannot be checked without DNA. CDR1 and CDR2 (germline): SQVTM, ANQGSEA. There are 15 residues in the CDR3. CDR3 sequence reads: CSVELAGMEAREQYF.

The chain couples TRBV28 to TRBJ1-4; lacking DNA, the TRBD1 call made by TCRdb goes unchecked. The CDR3 runs to 18 residues. The germline gives CDR1 MDHEN, CDR2 SYDVKM. The CDR3 sequence: CASSPYPRGQLEGEKLFF.

This chain uses TRBV2 with TRBJ1-1; absent DNA, TCRdb's TRBD1 call cannot be checked. In germline, CDR1 is SNHLY, CDR2 FYNNEI. The CDR3 spans 12 residues. This chain's CDR3 is CASSEMTEEAFF.

The V gene is TRBV29-1, the J gene TRBJ1-1. The CDR3 runs 12 residues. From germline, CDR1 is SQVTM and CDR2 ANQGSEA. The CDR3 loop is CSVLGRNTEAFF.

This chain connects TRBV12-3 or TRBV12-4 to TRBJ2-5; checking the TCRdb D call of TRBD1 is not possible without DNA. The CDR3 contains 15 residues. CDR3 sequence: CASSSLPRDRGAQYF.

The chain uses TRBV4-2 and TRBJ1-1; the TCRdb call, TRBD1, lacks DNA for checking. CDR1 and CDR2 from the germline V gene are LGHNA and YNFKEQ. The length of the CDR3 is 18 residues. CDR3 protein: CAGSQDRQGAFSFTEAFF.

The chain carries TRBV6-2 or TRBV6-3 and TRBJ2-1; the TCRdb D gene call, TRBD1, has no DNA to confirm it. This CDR3 comprises 14 residues. In germline, CDR1 is MNHEY, CDR2 SVGEGT. The chain's CDR3 is CASSYWLGDNEQFF.

The chain is built from TRBV9 and TRBJ1-1; TCRdb's assignment of TRBD1 cannot be checked, as there is no DNA. CDR1 is SGDLS, CDR2 YYNGEE, per germline. The CDR3 length is 16 residues. The CDR3 protein is CASSVGDRDLNTEAFF.